These 2 T cell receptor beta chains originate from one sample sequenced in a study of cytomegalovirus exposure and HLA in healthy donors. The primer mix had 60 Vbeta and 13 Jbeta primers. Repertoires were generated with immunoSEQ multiplex PCR, while TCRdb's copy carries only in-frame clones and drops some. The sample records around 200,000 clones, about four fifths being singletons. The sample was PBMCs. The receptors were gathered from a man aged 50 to 59 in good health and CMV-seronegative.

V and J are TRBV27 and TRBJ2-5, with 12 bases fitting TRBD2. Near its end, the DNA agrees better with TRBJ2-7, so the J call may be wrong. The germline gives CDR1 MNHEY, CDR2 SMNVEV (reference sequence). This CDR3 is built from 18 residues. CDR3 sequence (DNA): TGTGCCAGCAGGGCGGGACAGGGGACTAGCGGGTTCTCCTACGAGCAGTACTTC. Its translation is CASRAGQGTSGFSYEQYF.

The chain recombines TRBV4-1 with TRBJ2-5, with 9 positions matching TRBD1. The CDR3 spans 16 residues. Germline V lookup: CDR1 MGHRA, CDR2 YSYEKL. J was trimmed by 1 base and V by 0 bases; bases with no gene match: 3. The CDR3, as DNA: TGCGCCAGCAGCCAAGACCCGGGACAGGGCCAAGAGACCCAGTACTTC. This sequence encodes CASSQDPGQGQETQYF.